The 25 T cell receptor beta chains below all came from one sample that was sequenced in a study of T cells in Graves' hyperthyroidism and ophthalmopathy. The CDR3 regions of TCR beta were amplified from RNA transcripts. TCR CDR3 regions were first amplified by RT-PCR with HTBI primers. TCRdb passed the multiplex PCR reads through MiXCR, listing each CDR3 protein once. The sample contains over 700,000 distinct CDR3 sequences, 35% to 40% of which appear only once. The sample was blood. These receptors all stem from a young man with Graves' hyperthyroidism.

CDR3: CSAPDRAQSSYEQYF. CDR3 DNA sequence: TGCAGTGCTCCGGACAGGGCCCAATCCTCCTACGAGCAGTACTTC. The rearrangement joins TRBV20-1 to TRBJ2-7; 8 bases agree with TRBD1. With V trimmed by 5 bases and J by 0 bases, 9 bases remained unmatched. The CDR3 loop spans 15 amino acids. The germline V gene encodes CDR1 DFQATT and CDR2 SNEGSKA (reference sequence).

The V call is TRBV7-2, the J call TRBJ2-5; no definite D call. Germline values: CDR1 SGHTA, CDR2 FQGNSA. V was trimmed by 1 base and J by 2 bases, leaving 11 bases between them. The CDR3 spans 15 residues. CDR3 residues: CASSLGSRLQETQYF. CDR3 in DNA: TGTGCCAGCAGCTTAGGGTCCCGGTTACAAGAGACCCAGTACTTC.

The genes are TRBV19 and TRBJ2-7, with 9 bases fitting TRBD1. Germline CDR1 reads LNHDA; CDR2 reads SQIVND (reference sequence). The CDR3 covers 13 residues. With V trimmed by 8 bases and J by 2 bases, 4 bases remained unmatched. This CDR3 is CASGRDRAYEQYF. The DNA for the CDR3 is TGTGCCAGTGGCCGGGACAGGGCCTACGAGCAGTACTTC.

In its sample, this clonotype was seen many times. The V call is TRBV9, the J call TRBJ1-3, with unresolved D. The V gene lost 4 bases and the J gene lost 4 bases, with 18 bases spanning the gap. The CDR3 totals 16 residues. Germline lookup yields CDR1 SGDLS and CDR2 YYNGEE. The CDR3 nucleotides are TGTGCCAGCAGCCCCCGCGGGGTAGGAATAGGAAACACCATATATTTT. Translated: CASSPRGVGIGNTIYF.

The gene calls are TRBV12-3 or TRBV12-4 and TRBJ1-3; a possible D gene is TRBD1 (5 bases). This CDR3 contains 15 residues. The V end lost 5 bases, the J end lost 1 base, and 12 bases lay between the germline ends. CDR3 nucleotide sequence: TGTGCCAGCAGTCGGGACGCCACATCTGGAAACACCATATATTTT. Its translation is CASSRDATSGNTIYF.

This clonotype has only a few counts. The chain couples TRBV9 to TRBJ1-1, with unresolved D. The germline CDR1 and CDR2 sequences are SGDLS and YYNGEE. Trimming stripped 4 bases from V and 3 bases from J, with 13 bases between. The CDR3 extends over 14 amino acids. CDR3 in DNA: TGTGCCAGCAGCTCGACGACCGAGTACACTGAAGCTTTCTTT. Its protein product is CASSSTTEYTEAFF. Using reference TRBV9 and TRBJ1-1 for the parts outside the CDR3, the full variable domain is DSGVTQTPKHLITATGQRVTLRCSPRSGDLSVYWYQQSLDQGLQFLIQYYNGEERAKGNILERFSAQQFPDLHSELNLSSLELGDSALYFCASSSTTEYTEAFFGQGTRLTVV.

The rearrangement joins TRBV10-3 to TRBJ1-5; the D is unclear. The germline V and J ends were trimmed by 7 bases and 11 bases, with 30 bases remaining between them. Germline CDR1 and CDR2: ENHRY and SYGVKD. This CDR3 comprises 17 residues. The CDR3 sequence: CAINARPVPPGSGTQHF. In DNA, the CDR3 is TGTGCCATCAATGCCCGTCCAGTACCTCCGGGCAGTGGAACCCAGCATTTT.

The V call is TRBV5-1, the J call TRBJ2-7; possibly TRBD2 for D (6 bases). This CDR3 has 14 amino acids. Germline CDR1 SGHRS, CDR2 YFSETQ. With 1 base removed from V and 2 bases from J, the gap between germline ends came to 10 bases. The CDR3 sequence is CASSLFGGTYEQYF. CDR3 bases: TGCGCCAGCAGCTTGTTTGGGGGGACCTACGAGCAGTACTTC.

This clonotype turned up a few times. The CDR3 region has the DNA TGTGCCAGCAGCCGCCTGGACAGGGGAACTCAGCCCCAGCATTTT. It translates to CASSRLDRGTQPQHF. V gene TRBV5-5 combines with J gene TRBJ1-5; 9 bases align to TRBD1. The CDR3 runs 15 residues. The germline V gene has CDR1 SGHKS and CDR2 YYEKEE (reference sequence). The junction had 8 bases not matched to a gene; V was cut back by 4 bases and J by 6 bases.

V and J are TRBV7-2 and TRBJ1-1; D uncertain. The CDR3 contains 14 residues. Germline V gene data show CDR1 as SGHTA and CDR2 as FQGNSA. V was shortened by 2 bases and J by 3 bases, with 10 bases between the two germline ends. CDR3 residues: CASSLRGVHTEAFF. In nucleotides, the CDR3 is TGTGCCAGCAGCTTAAGAGGTGTACACACTGAAGCTTTCTTT. The full variable domain, in which reference TRBV7-2 and TRBJ1-1 provide the parts outside the CDR3, is GAGVSQSPSNKVTEKGKDVELRCDPISGHTALYWYRQSLGQGLEFLIYFQGNSAPDKSGLPSDRFSAERTGGSVSTLTIQRTQQEDSAVYLCASSLRGVHTEAFFGQGTRLTVV.

There are many counts of this clonotype. V usage is TRBV10-3 and J usage is TRBJ1-5; 7 bases line up with TRBD1. Germline V lookup: CDR1 ENHRY, CDR2 SYGVKD. The CDR3 length is 14 residues. The V and J ends lost 6 bases and 4 bases, in that order; junction bases with no gene match: 6. CDR3: CAISRQGGNQPQHF. CDR3 coding DNA: TGTGCCATCAGCAGACAGGGCGGGAATCAGCCCCAGCATTTT.

The rearrangement links TRBV11-2 to TRBJ2-6, with D perhaps TRBD1 (6 bases). In germline, CDR1 is SGHAT, CDR2 FQNNGV. The CDR3 covers 18 residues. V was shortened by 3 bases and J by 2 bases, with 17 bases between the two germline ends. CDR3 residues: CASSLDPHREAGANVLTF. The CDR3, as DNA: TGTGCCAGCAGCTTGGACCCTCACAGGGAAGCTGGGGCCAACGTCCTGACTTTC.

This clonotype has at least ten counts. V usage is TRBV19 and J usage is TRBJ2-7; possible D gene TRBD2, 6 bases. Germline assignment: CDR1 LNHDA and CDR2 SQIVND (reference sequence). Trimming pared 1 base from V and 2 bases from J, leaving 9 bases between. This CDR3 spans 14 amino acids. The CDR3 is CASSIGGGTYEQYF. The CDR3 DNA is TGTGCCAGTAGTATAGGCGGAGGGACCTACGAGCAGTACTTC.

V is TRBV7-2 and J is TRBJ2-7; perhaps TRBD2 as D (5 bases). The germline gives CDR1 SGHTA, CDR2 FQGNSA. This CDR3 is built from 13 residues. Trimming took off 6 bases at V and 7 bases at J, with 16 bases between the two ends. The CDR3 nucleotides are TGTGCCAGCAGTTACCTGAGGGCCACGGAGCAGTACTTC. Residues: CASSYLRATEQYF.

Only a few counts were recorded for this clonotype. This sequence joins TRBV7-9 and TRBJ1-1, with 10 bases aligning to TRBD1. Germline V gives CDR1 SEHNR, CDR2 FQNEAQ (reference sequence). The CDR3 is 16 amino acids. The V gene end was trimmed by 6 bases and the J gene end by 1 base; junction bases not matched to a gene: 8. The CDR3 spells CASSPGTGEPNTEAFF. CDR3 DNA: TGTGCCAGCAGTCCCGGGACAGGGGAACCGAACACTGAAGCTTTCTTT. Full variable domain (remainder filled in from reference TRBV7-9 and TRBJ1-1): DTGVSQNPRHKITKRGQNVTFRCDPISEHNRLYWYRQTLGQGPEFLTYFQNEAQLEKSRLLSDRFSAERPKGSFSTLEIQRTEQGDSAMYLCASSPGTGEPNTEAFFGQGTRLTVV.

The chain links TRBV19 to TRBJ1-1, with D unclear. The V end was cut by 6 bases, the J end by 3 bases, with 11 bases between. CDR1 and CDR2 from the germline V gene are LNHDA and SQIVND (reference sequence). The CDR3 is made up of 13 amino acids. This CDR3 reads CASSTAPDTEAFF. The CDR3 coding sequence is TGTGCCAGTAGCACCGCCCCTGACACTGAAGCTTTCTTT.

This clonotype was recorded at least ten times. The chain joins TRBV6-5 to TRBJ2-5; 7 bases agree with TRBD2. The CDR3 length is 13 residues. The V gene's germline CDR1 is MNHEY and CDR2 SVGAGI. Trimming removed 7 bases from V and 1 base from J; junction bases left unmatched: 3. The CDR3 reads CASTERGQETQYF. The CDR3 DNA is TGTGCCAGCACTGAGCGGGGCCAAGAGACCCAGTACTTC.

This chain links TRBV7-8 with TRBJ1-5; 11 bases match TRBD1. CDR1 is SGHVS, CDR2 FQNEAQ, per germline. V was pared by 4 bases and J by 1 base, with 6 bases of the junction left unmatched. This CDR3 is 17 amino acids long. The CDR3 protein is CASSSDRGLGSNQPQHF. In DNA form, the CDR3 reads TGTGCCAGCAGCTCGGACAGGGGGCTAGGGAGCAATCAGCCCCAGCATTTT.

The chain employs TRBV7-9 and TRBJ1-3; D gene uncertain. The CDR3 has 14 residues. Germline assignment: CDR1 SEHNR and CDR2 FQNEAQ (reference sequence). The V and J ends lost 8 bases and 0 bases respectively, with 11 bases between them. CDR3 nucleotide sequence: TGTGCCAGCTCAGACGGCACCTCTGGAAACACCATATATTTT. Its translation: CASSDGTSGNTIYF.

This clonotype was seen only a few times. The chain joins TRBV7-3 to TRBJ2-2; D perhaps matches TRBD2 (5 bases). Germline-derived CDR1 and CDR2 are SGHTA and FQGTGA. Trimming cost V 3 bases and J 3 bases, with 14 bases left between them. The CDR3 consists of 16 residues. As DNA, the CDR3 is TGTGCCAGCAGCTTCCTCCGGGGTCGGGACACCGGGGAGCTGTTTTTT. Amino acid sequence: CASSFLRGRDTGELFF.

This clonotype occurred many times. The rearrangement joins TRBV5-1 to TRBJ1-3; TRBD1 might be the D (6 bases). The V end was cut by 4 bases, the J end by 0 bases, with 14 bases between. The germline V gene has CDR1 SGHRS and CDR2 YFSETQ. The CDR3 is 16 residues long. The CDR3 bases are TGCGCCAGCAGCATGGGGGCCCTTCGCTCTGGAAACACCATATATTTT. It translates to CASSMGALRSGNTIYF.

The V call is TRBV30, the J call TRBJ2-7; D gene ambiguous. The V end lost 2 bases, the J end lost 3 bases, and 14 bases lay between the germline ends. The CDR3 has 14 residues. Germline CDR1 GTSNPN, CDR2 SVGIG (reference sequence). CDR3 residues: CAWSPPTRRYEQYF. The CDR3 coding sequence is TGTGCCTGGAGTCCCCCGACTCGACGCTACGAGCAGTACTTC. Looking up the rest from reference TRBV30 and TRBJ2-7 gives the full variable domain: SQTIHQWPATLVQPVGSPLSLECTVEGTSNPNLYWYRQAAGRGLQLLFYSVGIGQISSEVPQNLSASRPQDRQFILSSKKLLLSDSGFYLCAWSPPTRRYEQYFGPGTRLTVT.

This clonotype was found many times. V usage is TRBV15 and J usage is TRBJ2-5; D is undetermined. The CDR3 sequence is 14 residues long. V was cut by 0 bases and J by 2 bases, with 7 bases left in between. Germline CDR1 reads LNHNV; CDR2 reads YYDKDF (reference sequence). In DNA, the CDR3 is TGTGCCACCAGCAGAGATGGCCCGCAAGAGACCCAGTACTTC. It specifies CATSRDGPQETQYF.

This clonotype was counted at least ten times. Mismatch with germline at one junction end may stem from a read error. V and J are TRBV4-1 and TRBJ2-7, with D unclear. CDR3 size: 13 residues. Germline lookup yields CDR1 MGHRA and CDR2 YSYEKL. The CDR3 DNA reads as TGTGCCAGCAGCTCCCCCGGCACCTACGAGCAGTACTTC. Translated: CASSSPGTYEQYF.

This clonotype was picked up many times. V is TRBV15 and J is TRBJ1-5; maybe TRBD1 (5 bases). V dropped 0 bases and J dropped 6 bases, with 12 bases sitting between them. Germline V gene sequence: CDR1 LNHNV, CDR2 YYDKDF (reference sequence). CDR3 length: 15 amino acids. The CDR3 spells CATSRDLGVTQPQHF. The CDR3 coding sequence is TGTGCCACCAGCAGAGATTTAGGGGTCACTCAGCCCCAGCATTTT. Together with reference TRBV15 and TRBJ1-5, the CDR3 gives the full variable domain: DAMVIQNPRYQVTQFGKPVTLSCSQTLNHNVMYWYQQKSSQAPKLLFHYYDKDFNNEADTPDNFQSRRPNTSFCFLDIRSPGLGDTAMYLCATSRDLGVTQPQHFGDGTRLSIL.